This is a list of T cell receptor beta chains from one sample in a study of PD-1 blockade in classical Hodgkin lymphoma. The data were produced by immunoSEQ multiplex PCR, yet TCRdb's version contains in-frame clones alone and is incomplete. The table shows about 100,000 clones, with about nine tenths occurring only once. The specimen comprised peripheral blood mononuclear cells (PBMCs), sampled before the second cycle of nivolumab. These receptors came from a human donor with classical Hodgkin lymphoma. Each CDR3 is given with its conserved first and last residue. The order of the fields is CDR3 length, V gene, J gene, CDR3 protein.

length: 15; V: TRBV7-2; J: TRBJ2-7; CDR3: CASSFEPSGSYEQYF
length: 15; V: TRBV15; J: TRBJ1-1; CDR3: CATNPSPGTNTEAFF
length: 16; V: TRBV11-2; J: TRBJ2-3; CDR3: CASSLGNYTSTDTQYF
length: 14; V: TRBV30; J: TRBJ1-6; CDR3: CAWSRTGNNSPLHF
length: 18; V: TRBV4-1; J: TRBJ2-6; CDR3: CASSQKLQRGSGANVLTF
length: 15; V: TRBV5-1; J: TRBJ2-1; CDR3: CASSLESSGNNEQFF
length: 11; V: TRBV30; J: TRBJ1-2; CDR3: CASGRNYGYTF
length: 16; V: TRBV19; J: TRBJ1-1; CDR3: CASSIQSRQGGTEAFF
length: 13; V: TRBV19; J: TRBJ1-1; CDR3: CARNLRGITEAFF
length: 11; V: TRBV5-6; J: TRBJ1-1; CDR3: CASSANTEAFF
length: 16; V: TRBV28; J: TRBJ1-5; CDR3: CASSLCQGCGNQPQHF
length: 15; V: TRBV4-2; J: TRBJ2-7; CDR3: CASSQDPTQDYEQYF
length: 11; V: TRBV6-5; J: TRBJ1-2; CDR3: CASSAVYGYTF
length: 15; V: TRBV11-3; J: TRBJ2-1; CDR3: CASSPGLGASNEQFF
length: 15; V: TRBV7-9; J: TRBJ2-1; CDR3: CVSSPGIGSYNEQFF
length: 16; V: TRBV7-9; J: TRBJ1-2; CDR3: CASSRRRVLANYGYTF
length: 15; V: TRBV4-3; J: TRBJ2-7; CDR3: CASSQDKAGPYEQYF
length: 11; V: TRBV30; J: TRBJ2-5; CDR3: CAWGDQETQYF
length: 14; V: TRBV18; J: TRBJ1-5; CDR3: CASSPWRSRGPQHF
length: 16; V: TRBV5-6; J: TRBJ2-4; CDR3: CASSLGPSGRGNIQYF
length: 14; V: TRBV2; J: TRBJ2-5; CDR3: CASSELGGQETQYF
length: 14; V: TRBV6-5; J: TRBJ1-1; CDR3: CASSLGQGATEAFF
length: 12; V: TRBV6-1; J: TRBJ1-1; CDR3: CASSRPSGEAFF
length: 17; V: TRBV4-1; J: TRBJ2-1; CDR3: CASSRPTAGSSYNEQFF
length: 15; V: TRBV5-1; J: TRBJ1-3; CDR3: CASSLGVVSGNTIYF
length: 14; V: TRBV6-5; J: TRBJ1-1; CDR3: CASSERVLNTEAFF